These 18 T cell receptor beta chains share one sample of origin, sequenced in a study of monozygotic twins with inflammatory bowel disease. TCRdb reprocessed the 5' RACE reads and keeps a single row for each CDR3 protein, giving no DNA. This repertoire includes some 150,000 distinct CDR3 sequences. Sample: blood. The receptors come from a human donor with ulcerative colitis or Crohn's disease, or a healthy co-twin of an affected twin (not recorded which).

The chain joins TRBV12-2 to TRBJ1-3; TCRdb outputs TRBD1, but without DNA this stays unchecked. TRBV12-2 is recorded as a pseudogene. CDR3 length: 12 amino acids. CDR3 in amino acids: CARGGSGNTIYF.

The J gene is TRBJ2-5, the V gene TRBV18; checking the TCRdb D call of TRBD2 is not possible without DNA. Looked up from germline, CDR1 is KGHSH and CDR2 is LQKENI. There are 16 residues in the CDR3. CDR3 residues: CASSPGTSGSEETQYF. The full variable domain, its missing parts supplied by reference TRBV18 and TRBJ2-5, is NAGVMQNPRHLVRRRGQEARLRCSPMKGHSHVYWYRQLPEEGLKFMVYLQKENIIDESGMPKERFSAEFPKEGPSILRIQQVVRGDSAAYFCASSPGTSGSEETQYFGPGTRLLVL.

This sequence joins TRBV7-9 and TRBJ2-2; lacking DNA, the TRBD2 call made by TCRdb goes unchecked. In germline, CDR1 is SEHNR, CDR2 FQNEAQ (reference sequence). CDR3 length: 16 residues. CDR3 residues: CASSSTSESYTGELFF.

The J gene is TRBJ2-1, the V gene TRBV20-1; TCRdb's assignment of TRBD2 cannot be checked, as there is no DNA. Germline values: CDR1 DFQATT, CDR2 SNEGSKA (reference sequence). The CDR3 runs 13 residues. The CDR3 region is CSAPSVLANEQFF.

The rearrangement links TRBV5-1 to TRBJ2-7; the TCRdb call, TRBD1, lacks DNA for checking. Germline lookup yields CDR1 SGHRS and CDR2 YFSETQ. This CDR3 region has 15 residues. This CDR3 is CASSLGGIATYEQYF. Drawing the rest from reference TRBV5-1 and TRBJ2-7, the complete variable domain is KAGVTQTPRYLIKTRGQQVTLSCSPISGHRSVSWYQQTPGQGLQFLFEYFSETQRNKGNFPGRFSGRQFSNSRSEMNVSTLELGDSALYLCASSLGGIATYEQYFGPGTRLTVT.

The rearrangement uses TRBV11-1 and TRBJ2-6; TCRdb names TRBD2, which stays unverified in the absence of DNA. The CDR3 runs to 18 residues. The germline V gene encodes CDR1 SGHAT and CDR2 FQDESV (reference sequence). The CDR3 sequence: CASSPRALLAPGANVLTF.

The CDR3 reads CASRRGRDREGEQFF. This sequence joins TRBV5-1 and TRBJ2-1; without DNA, the TCRdb call of TRBD1 cannot be checked. Germline-derived CDR1 and CDR2 are SGHRS and YFSETQ. The CDR3 extends over 15 amino acids.

The chain is built from TRBV5-1 and TRBJ1-1; TCRdb calls TRBD1, which cannot be checked without DNA. Germline V gene sequence: CDR1 SGHRS, CDR2 YFSETQ. The CDR3 runs to 15 residues. CDR3 loop: CASTSITGFRTEAFF.

This chain links TRBV12-3 or TRBV12-4 with TRBJ1-1. The CDR3 length is 12 residues. Here the CDR3 reads CASSSTGTEAFF.

J is TRBJ2-6 and V is TRBV27; without DNA, the TCRdb call of TRBD1 cannot be checked. The CDR3 contains 15 residues. The V gene's germline CDR1 is MNHEY and CDR2 SMNVEV (reference sequence). This CDR3 is CASSWGGSGANVLTF.

CDR3 in amino acids: CSVDLGSGQPQHF. V is TRBV29-1 and J is TRBJ1-5. The V gene's germline CDR1 is SQVTM and CDR2 ANQGSEA. The CDR3 spans 13 residues. Looking up the rest from reference TRBV29-1 and TRBJ1-5 gives the full variable domain: SAVISQKPSRDICQRGTSLTIQCQVDSQVTMMFWYRQQPGQSLTLIATANQGSEATYESGFVIDKFPISRPNLTFSTLTVSNMSPEDSSIYLCSVDLGSGQPQHFGDGTRLSIL.

This sequence joins TRBV10-3 and TRBJ2-7; TCRdb's assignment of TRBD1 cannot be checked, as there is no DNA. The germline gives CDR1 ENHRY, CDR2 SYGVKD. The CDR3 length is 13 residues. The CDR3: CAISLGTGLEQYF.

The chain employs TRBV5-1 and TRBJ2-3. From germline, CDR1 is SGHRS and CDR2 YFSETQ. The CDR3 loop spans 12 amino acids. The CDR3 reads CASSPNLDTQYF.

The chain couples TRBV14 to TRBJ2-7. CDR1 SGHDN and CDR2 FVKESK come from the germline V gene. The CDR3 has 12 amino acids. The CDR3 region is CASSHDTYEQYF.

The chain carries TRBV6-5 and TRBJ1-2. Germline CDR1 is MNHEY and CDR2 is SVGAGI. CDR3 length: 15 amino acids. The CDR3 loop reads CASSYSGMDAYGYTF.

This chain joins TRBV7-6 and TRBJ1-2; without DNA, the TCRdb call of TRBD1 cannot be checked. This CDR3 spans 15 amino acids. Germline assignment: CDR1 SGHVS and CDR2 FNYEAQ. This CDR3 reads CASSLVTGPDYGYTF.

The chain carries TRBV12-3 or TRBV12-4 and TRBJ2-3; TCRdb indicates TRBD2, and absent DNA this call remains unverified. The CDR3 runs to 16 residues. This chain's CDR3 is CASTRLAGASTDTQYF.

The chain is built from TRBV7-2 and TRBJ2-7; lacking DNA, the TRBD1 call made by TCRdb goes unchecked. This CDR3 spans 13 amino acids. Looked up from germline, CDR1 is SGHTA and CDR2 is FQGNSA. This CDR3 is CASSLGDDYEQYF.